This T cell receptor (beta chain) emerged from a study of neoadjuvant anti-PD-1 for oral cavity cancer. With 0 bases removed from V and 2 bases from J, the gap between germline ends came to 7 bases. Germline CDR1 is SGHRS and CDR2 is YFSETQ. This CDR3 has 14 amino acids. Blood libraries mostly used about 0.5 ug genomic DNA, six replicates each. Clones were sequenced by immunoSEQ multiplex PCR, and TCRdb holds only the in-frame ones, with some missing. The table lists about 6,700 clones, 72% of them singletons. General study findings and limits: Non-responders to neoadjuvant nivolumab had significantly more clonal PBMC T cells than responders.

Remarks on this clone: Its matching antigen is unknown.

The TCR was taken from a person aged 35 to 85 with oral cavity squamous cell carcinoma. The rearrangement joins TRBV5-1 to TRBJ2-3, with D unclear. The sample was PBMCs, taken before nivolumab (anti-PD-1) treatment. The CDR3 nucleotides are TGCGCCAGCAGCTTGGACTTGTCCACAGATACGCAGTATTTT. Protein: CASSLDLSTDTQYF.